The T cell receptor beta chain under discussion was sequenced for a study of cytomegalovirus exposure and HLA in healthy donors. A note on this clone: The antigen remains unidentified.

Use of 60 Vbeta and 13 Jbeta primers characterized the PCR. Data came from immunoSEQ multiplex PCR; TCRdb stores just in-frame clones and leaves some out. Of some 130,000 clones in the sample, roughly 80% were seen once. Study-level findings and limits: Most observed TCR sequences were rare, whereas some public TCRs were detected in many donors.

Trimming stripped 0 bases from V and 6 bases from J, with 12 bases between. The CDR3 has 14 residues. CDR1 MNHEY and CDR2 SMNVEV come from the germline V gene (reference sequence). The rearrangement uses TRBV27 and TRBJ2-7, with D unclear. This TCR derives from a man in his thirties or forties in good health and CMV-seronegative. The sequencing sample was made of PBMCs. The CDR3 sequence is CASSLSLHGAEQYF. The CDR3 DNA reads TGTGCCAGCAGTTTATCTCTCCACGGTGCCGAGCAGTACTTC.